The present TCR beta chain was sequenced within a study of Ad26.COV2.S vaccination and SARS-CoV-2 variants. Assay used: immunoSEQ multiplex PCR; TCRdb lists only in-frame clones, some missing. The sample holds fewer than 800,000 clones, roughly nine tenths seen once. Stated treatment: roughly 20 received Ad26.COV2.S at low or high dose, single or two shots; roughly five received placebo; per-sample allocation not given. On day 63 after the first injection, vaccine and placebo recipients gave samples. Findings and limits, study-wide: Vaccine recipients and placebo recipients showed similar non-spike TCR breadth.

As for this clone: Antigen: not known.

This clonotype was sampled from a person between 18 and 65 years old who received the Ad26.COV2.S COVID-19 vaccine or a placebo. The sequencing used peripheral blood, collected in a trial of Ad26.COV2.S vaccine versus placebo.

CDR3 region: CASSSPISGDTQYF. As DNA, the CDR3 is TGTGCCAGCAGCTCGCCAATCAGCGGCGACACGCAGTATTTT. The J gene is TRBJ2-3, the V gene TRBV9; D perhaps matches TRBD2 (5 bases). The CDR3 runs 14 residues. The V end was cut by 4 bases, the J end by 9 bases, with 18 bases between. Germline V lookup: CDR1 SGDLS, CDR2 YYNGEE.